The T cell receptor (beta chain) under discussion was sequenced for a study of technical replicates of blood from a few donors. Sequencing was performed with immunoSEQ multiplex PCR; in TCRdb, only in-frame clones are kept and a portion is missing. The sample has 12,000 or so clones, approximately 90% seen once. This CDR3 has 18 amino acids. The J segment lost 5 bases and the V segment lost 1 base, leaving 14 bases of the junction unmatched. Germline CDR1 reads GTSNPN; CDR2 reads SVGIG (reference sequence). This sequence joins TRBV30 and TRBJ2-5, with 12 positions matching TRBD2. Material for sequencing was PBMCs. This TCR was recovered from a human donor in good health. The CDR3 nucleotides read TGTGCCTGGAGTGGCAGCAGGGCTAGCGGGAGGGCACGGGAGACCCAGTACTTC. Residues: CAWSGSRASGRARETQYF.